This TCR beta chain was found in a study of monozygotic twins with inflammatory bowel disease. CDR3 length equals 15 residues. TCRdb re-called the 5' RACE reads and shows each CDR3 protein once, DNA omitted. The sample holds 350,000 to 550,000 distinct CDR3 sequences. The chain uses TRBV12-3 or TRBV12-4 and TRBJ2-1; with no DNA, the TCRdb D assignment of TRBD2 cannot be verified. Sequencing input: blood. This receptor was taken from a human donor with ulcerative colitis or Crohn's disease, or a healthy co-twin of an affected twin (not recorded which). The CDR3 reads CASSSLGLARNEQFF.